This T cell receptor beta chain emerged from a study of beta chain features in type 1 diabetes. cDNA synthesis used the whole RNA isolate, giving expressed TCRB sequences. Some clones are missing from TCRdb's copy, which holds only in-frame ones; the method was immunoSEQ multiplex PCR. Seen here are about 110,000 clones, under 40% observed once, and the top ten hold about 0.07%. Study results and caveats: Any HLA type influence on TCRB rearrangement was left unresolved here.

From germline, CDR1 is SGHRS and CDR2 YFSETQ. CDR3 length: 13 residues. Trimming took off 5 bases at V and 2 bases at J, with 8 bases between the two ends. Details on this clone: Its antigen is not identified.

One heparinised draw of blood, averaging about 110 mL, came from each donor. CD45RO/CCR7/CD25/CD127/CD95/CD27 sorting isolated CD4+ naive, central memory, regulatory and stem cell-like memory cells. The sequenced sample consisted of stem cell memory CD4+ T cells from blood. The clonotype was recovered from a woman aged 18-35 years in good health. The chain links TRBV5-1 to TRBJ2-1; D possibly corresponds to TRBD1 (5 bases). The CDR3 loop is CASSEGAYNEQFF. In DNA, the CDR3 is TGCGCCAGCAGTGAAGGGGCCTACAATGAGCAGTTCTTC.